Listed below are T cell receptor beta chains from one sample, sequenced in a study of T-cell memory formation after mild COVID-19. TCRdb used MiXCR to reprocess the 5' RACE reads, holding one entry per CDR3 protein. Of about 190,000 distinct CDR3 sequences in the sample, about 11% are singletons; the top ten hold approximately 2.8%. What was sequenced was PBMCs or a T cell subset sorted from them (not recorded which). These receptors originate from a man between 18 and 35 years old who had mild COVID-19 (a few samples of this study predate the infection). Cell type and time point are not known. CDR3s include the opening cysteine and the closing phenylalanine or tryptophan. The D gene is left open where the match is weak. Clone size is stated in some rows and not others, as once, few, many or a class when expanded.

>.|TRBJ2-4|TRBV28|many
TGTGCCAGCAGTTTGGCAGGGACAAAAAACATTCAGTACTTC
CASSLAGTKNIQYF
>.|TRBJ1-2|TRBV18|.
TGTGCCAGCTCACCACGGGCAGCGACTAACTATGGCTACACCTTC
CASSPRAATNYGYTF
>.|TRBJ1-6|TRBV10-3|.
TGTGCCATCAGTGACCCTACCTTTAATTCACCCCTCCACTTT
CAISDPTFNSPLHF
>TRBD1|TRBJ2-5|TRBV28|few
TGTGCCAGCAGTTTAAGTGGGACAGGGGGGGGAGAGACCCAGTACTTC
CASSLSGTGGGETQYF
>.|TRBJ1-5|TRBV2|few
TGTGCCAGCAGTGATGTGGGGGCTGATCAGCCCCAGCATTTT
CASSDVGADQPQHF
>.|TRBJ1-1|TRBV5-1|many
TGCGCCAGCAGCTTAGGCACTGAAGCTTTCTTT
CASSLGTEAFF
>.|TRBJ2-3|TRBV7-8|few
TGTGTCAGCAGCCCCCCCAGGGCGGATACGCAGTATTTT
CVSSPPRADTQYF
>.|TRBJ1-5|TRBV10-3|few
TGTGCCATCAGTGCAAGGGGACCCGGTAATCAGCCCCAGCATTTT
CAISARGPGNQPQHF
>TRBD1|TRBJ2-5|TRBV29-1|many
TGCAGCGTTGGACAGACAGGGCGGGAGACCCAGTACTTC
CSVGQTGRETQYF
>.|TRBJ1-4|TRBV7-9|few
TGTGCCAGCAGCTCAGGGTATCTCAGGAGGCTGAATGAAAAACTGTTTTTT
CASSSGYLRRLNEKLFF
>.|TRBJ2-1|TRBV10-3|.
TGTGCCATCAGTGAGTCAGGTTACGGTATCTTC
CAISESGYGIF
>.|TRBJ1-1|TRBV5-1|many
TGCGCCAGCAGCTTGGGATGGGGGAACACTGAAGCTTTCTTT
CASSLGWGNTEAFF
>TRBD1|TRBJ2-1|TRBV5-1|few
TGCGCCAGCAGCTGGATACAGGGGGCCGGGAATGAGCAGTTCTTC
CASSWIQGAGNEQFF
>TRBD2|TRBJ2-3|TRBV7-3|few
TGTGCCAGCACCGCGGGGGGGGCGGGAGATACGCAGTATTTT
CASTAGGAGDTQYF
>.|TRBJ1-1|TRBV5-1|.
TGCGCCAGCAGCCCGACCCTCGGGAACACTGAAGCTTTCTTT
CASSPTLGNTEAFF
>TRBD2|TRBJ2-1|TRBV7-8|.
TGTGCCAGCAGCGCCACTAGCGGCAGCTCCTACAATGAGCAGTTCTTC
CASSATSGSSYNEQFF
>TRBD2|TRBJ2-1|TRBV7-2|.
TGTGCCAGCAGCTGGGGACTACCCGAGGAGCAGTTCTTC
CASSWGLPEEQFF
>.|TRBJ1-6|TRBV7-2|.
TGTGCCAGCAGGGGTACGAATTCACCCCTCCACTTT
CASRGTNSPLHF
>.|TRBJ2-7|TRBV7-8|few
TGTGCCAGCAGCTTAGGTAACCCCCCCGAGCAGTACTTC
CASSLGNPPEQYF
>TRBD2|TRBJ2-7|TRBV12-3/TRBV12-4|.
TGTGCCAGCAGTTTCACGCTAGCGGGGGCCTACGAGCAGTACTTC
CASSFTLAGAYEQYF
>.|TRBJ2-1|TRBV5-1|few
TGCGCCAGCAGCTTGGGGACAACCTACAATGAGCAGTTCTTC
CASSLGTTYNEQFF
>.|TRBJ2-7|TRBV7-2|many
TGTGCCAGCAGCTGGAGGGGGAACTACGAGCAGTACTTC
CASSWRGNYEQYF
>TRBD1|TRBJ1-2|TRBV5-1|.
TGCGCCAGCAGCACTTCCCGGGACAGGGCTGATGGCTACACCTTC
CASSTSRDRADGYTF
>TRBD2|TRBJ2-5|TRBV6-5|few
TGTGCCAGCAGTTCCGGGACTAGCGGGGGGGCAGAGACCCAGTACTTC
CASSSGTSGGAETQYF
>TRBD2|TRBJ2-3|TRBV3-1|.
TGTGCCAGCAGCCGCAGTCTTAGCGGGGGGGCTTTTCCCTACACTACGCAGTATTTT
CASSRSLSGGAFPYTTQYF
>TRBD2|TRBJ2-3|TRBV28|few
TGTGCCAGCAGCTCCACTAGCGGGGTCACAGATACGCAGTATTTT
CASSSTSGVTDTQYF
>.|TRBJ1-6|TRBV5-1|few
TGCGCCAGCAGCTTGGAGGGGACAATCAATTCACCCCTCCACTTT
CASSLEGTINSPLHF
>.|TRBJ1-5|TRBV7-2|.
TGTGCCAGCAGCTTATTCAAGGGGGGGGCACGTCAGCCCCAGCATTTT
CASSLFKGGARQPQHF
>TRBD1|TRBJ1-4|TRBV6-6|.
TGTGCCAGCAGTTACCAGGGACAGGGTAATGAAAAACTGTTTTTT
CASSYQGQGNEKLFF
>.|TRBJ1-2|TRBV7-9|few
TGTGCCAGCAGCTTAGCAGGGGATCCCTATGGCTACACCTTC
CASSLAGDPYGYTF
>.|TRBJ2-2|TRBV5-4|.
TGTGCCAGCAGCTTTGACACCCCCGGGCGGGAGCTGTTTTTT
CASSFDTPGRELFF
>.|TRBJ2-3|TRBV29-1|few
TGCAGCGTGCAGGACATAGACACAGATACGCAGTATTTT
CSVQDIDTDTQYF
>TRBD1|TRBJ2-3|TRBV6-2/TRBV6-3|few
TGTGCCAGCACCGCGGACAGGGGGCCTGTTGGTACAGATACGCAGTATTTT
CASTADRGPVGTDTQYF
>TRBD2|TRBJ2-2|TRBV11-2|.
TGTGCCAGCAGCTTCGGGAGGTATCCGACAATTTCCGCGAACACCGGGGAGCTGTTTTTT
CASSFGRYPTISANTGELFF
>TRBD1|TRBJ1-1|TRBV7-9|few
TGTGCCAGCAGCTTGGGGGACAGGTTTAACACTGAAGCTTTCTTT
CASSLGDRFNTEAFF
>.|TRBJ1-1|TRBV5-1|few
TGCGCCAGCCGATACACTGAAGCTTTCTTT
CASRYTEAFF
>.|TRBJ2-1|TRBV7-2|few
TGTGCCAGCAGCGGGAGAGACCGGGAGCAGTTCTTC
CASSGRDREQFF
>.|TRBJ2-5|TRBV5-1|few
TGCGCCAGCAGTTGGGGCCGAGCGGCCCAAGAGACCCAGTACTTC
CASSWGRAAQETQYF
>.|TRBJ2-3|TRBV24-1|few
TGTGCCACCAGTGATTTTGGGGGAGGACCAGATACGCAGTATTTT
CATSDFGGGPDTQYF
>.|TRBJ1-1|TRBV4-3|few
TGCGCCAGCAGCCCCCATGGAGGGGCTGAAGCTTTCTTT
CASSPHGGAEAFF
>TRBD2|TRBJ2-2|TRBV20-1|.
TGCAGTGCTTTCTCCCCGGTCCCCAGCGGGGGGACGAACGGGGAGCTGTTTTTT
CSAFSPVPSGGTNGELFF